The present T cell receptor beta chain was sequenced within a study of long-term antiretroviral therapy in people with HIV. Whole-study context: The 2015 immediate-ART recommendation came about a decade after the earliest samples.

Per the germline V gene, CDR1 is MNHEY and CDR2 is SVGAGI. The CDR3 length is 14 residues. The germline V and J ends were trimmed by 7 bases and 1 base, with 11 bases remaining between them. The authors ran the immunoSEQ assay, v3.0, at survey level. Data came from immunoSEQ multiplex PCR; TCRdb stores just in-frame clones and leaves some out. The sample includes about 39,000 clones, 85% to 90% seen only once; the top ten take about 4%. In regard to this clone: What it binds is not known.

Study-level results: Records did not include ART adherence, viral resistance or therapy changes. All time points showed a repertoire dominated by clones expanded before ART. Despite increasing after ART, diversity remained lower than that of transplant donor controls.

The TCR comes from a woman aged 50 to 60 with HIV. The source material was unsorted PBMCs, sampled 1.2 years after starting antiretroviral therapy. This chain links TRBV6-5 with TRBJ1-3, with D unresolved. The CDR3 region is CASKGILSGNTIYF. The CDR3 nucleotides are TGTGCCAGCAAGGGAATCCTATCTGGAAACACCATATATTTT.